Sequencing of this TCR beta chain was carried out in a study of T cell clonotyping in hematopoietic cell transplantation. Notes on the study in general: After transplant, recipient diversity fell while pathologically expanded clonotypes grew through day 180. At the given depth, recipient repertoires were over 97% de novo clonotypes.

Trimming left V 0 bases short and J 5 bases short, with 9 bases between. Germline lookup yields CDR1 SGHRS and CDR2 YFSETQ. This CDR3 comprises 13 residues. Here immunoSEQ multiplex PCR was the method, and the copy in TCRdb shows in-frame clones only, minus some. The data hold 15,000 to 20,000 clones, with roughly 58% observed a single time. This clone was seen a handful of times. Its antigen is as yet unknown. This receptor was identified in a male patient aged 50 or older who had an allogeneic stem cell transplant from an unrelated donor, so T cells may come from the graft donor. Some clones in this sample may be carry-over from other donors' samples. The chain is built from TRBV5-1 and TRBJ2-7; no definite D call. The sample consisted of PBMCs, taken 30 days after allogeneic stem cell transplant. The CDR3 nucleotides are TGCGCCAGCAGCTTGGTGTATACCCACGAGCAGTACTTC. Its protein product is CASSLVYTHEQYF.